The source of this T cell receptor beta chain is a study of T cell responses to AZD1222 COVID-19 vaccine. Between the trimmed V and J ends, which lost 7 bases and 6 bases, there was a span of 24 bases. The CDR3 is 16 amino acids. Germline CDR1 reads MDHEN; CDR2 reads SYDVKM. This clone was seen once. The antigen is undetermined. Study findings and constraints: In a largely white British group with more females than males, clonal diversity was possibly underestimated. Among vaccine-associated CD4 TCRs, coverage spanned spike, with dominance at 160-218 and 743-854.

Libraries were prepared by immunoSEQ multiplex PCR; TCRdb keeps only in-frame clonotypes and omits some of them. The data contain approximately 150,000 clones, about 86% of them singletons. Analysis merged second doses at about 4 or about 12 weeks. The chain is built from TRBV28 and TRBJ1-2; no definite D call. The clonotype originates from an adult who received the AZD1222 COVID-19 vaccine. This sample comprised peripheral blood, obtained 28 days after the second AZD1222 dose. CDR3 bases: TGTGCCAGCACCCGGGCGGAGTCCCGATCGAGGGATGGCTACACCTTC. Its translation is CASTRAESRSRDGYTF.